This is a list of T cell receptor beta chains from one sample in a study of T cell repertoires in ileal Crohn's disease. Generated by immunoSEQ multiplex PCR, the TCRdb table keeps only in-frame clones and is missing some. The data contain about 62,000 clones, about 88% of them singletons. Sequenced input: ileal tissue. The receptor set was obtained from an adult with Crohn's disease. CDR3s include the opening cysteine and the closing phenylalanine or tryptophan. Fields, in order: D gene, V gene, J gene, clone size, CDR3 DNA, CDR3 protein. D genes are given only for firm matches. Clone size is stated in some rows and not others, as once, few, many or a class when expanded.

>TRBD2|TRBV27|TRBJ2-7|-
TGTGCCAGCAGTGTATATCAGGTAGCGGGAGCGTACGAGCAGTACTTC
CASSVYQVAGAYEQYF
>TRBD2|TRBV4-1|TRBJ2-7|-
TGCGCCAGCAGCCAATACGGACTAGCGTCTTACGAGCAGTACTTC
CASSQYGLASYEQYF
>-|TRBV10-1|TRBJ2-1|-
TGCGCCAGCACCCACGACAGTTACAATGAGCAGTTCTTC
CASTHDSYNEQFF
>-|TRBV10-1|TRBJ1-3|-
TGCGCCAGCAGCCCGGGACACGGAGACCGATCATACTCTGGAAACACCATATATTTT
CASSPGHGDRSYSGNTIYF
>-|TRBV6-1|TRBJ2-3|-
TGTGCCAGCAGGAGGACTGGGCCCACAGATACGCAGTATTTT
CASRRTGPTDTQYF
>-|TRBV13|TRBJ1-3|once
TGTGCCAGCAGCCCGGGGGGACTATCAAACACCATATATTTT
CASSPGGLSNTIYF
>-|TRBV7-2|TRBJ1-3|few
TGTGCCAGCAGCTTAGTGGCCAGGGGAAACACCATATATTTT
CASSLVARGNTIYF
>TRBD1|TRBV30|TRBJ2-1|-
TGTGCCTGGAGTGTAAGGGGGCTGGGACAGGGATTTTTCAATGAGCAGTTCTTC
CAWSVRGLGQGFFNEQFF
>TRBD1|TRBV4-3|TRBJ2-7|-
TGCGCCAGCAGCCAAGGGACAGGGAATTTCGAGCAGTACTTC
CASSQGTGNFEQYF
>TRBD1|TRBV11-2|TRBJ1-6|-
TGTGCCAGCAGCCGGAATGACAGGGATTATAATTCACCCCTCCACTTT
CASSRNDRDYNSPLHF
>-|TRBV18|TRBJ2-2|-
TGTGCCAGCTCACCTCGCAAGGGGGACACCGGGGAGCTGTTTTTT
CASSPRKGDTGELFF
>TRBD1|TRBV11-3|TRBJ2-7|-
TGTGCCACCAGATCCGGGACAGGGGAGCTCTACGAGCAGTACTTC
CATRSGTGELYEQYF
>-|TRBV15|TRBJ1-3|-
TGTGCCACCAGCAGCCGACACCTCTCTGGAAACACCATATATTTT
CATSSRHLSGNTIYF
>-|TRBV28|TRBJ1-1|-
TGTGCCAGCAGCCCAGTGAACACTGAAGCTTTCTTT
CASSPVNTEAFF
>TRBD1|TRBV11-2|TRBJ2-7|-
TGTGCCAGCAGCTTAGATTCAGGGGGTTGGGCCGAGCAGTACTTC
CASSLDSGGWAEQYF
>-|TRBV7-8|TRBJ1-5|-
TGTGCCAGCAGCTTAGCGCTCAGAAATAGCAATCAGCCCCAGCATTTT
CASSLALRNSNQPQHF